A selection of T cell receptor beta chains follows, all from one sample in a study of T cell repertoires in cytomegalovirus infection. TCRdb reanalysed the reads using MiXCR and keeps one entry per CDR3 protein. The sample lists tens of thousands of distinct CDR3 sequences, more than 40% occurring once. Antigen specificity for these receptors is unknown. The specimen comprised CD8+ T cells from cultured PBMCs, sampled from culture after CMV antigen stimulation. These receptors were obtained from a human donor in good health (CMV status not recorded). Some clones in this sample may be carry-over from other donors' samples. The CDR3 runs from the conserved cysteine through the conserved F or W. A D gene is named only where the DNA matches it firmly. Expanded clones are given a class, and other clones once, few, many or no size at all.

D	V	size	J	length	CDR3	DNA
TRBD1	TRBV7-6	.	TRBJ2-1	16	CASSLGGQGFKNEQFF	TGTGCCAGCAGCTTAGGGGGACAGGGGTTTAAGAATGAGCAGTTCTTC
.	TRBV9	once	TRBJ1-1	16	CASSPAGKGMNTEAFF	TGTGCCAGCAGCCCCGCCGGAAAGGGGATGAACACTGAAGCTTTCTTT
.	TRBV29-1	.	TRBJ2-1	12	CSLGVSYNEQFF	TGCAGCCTCGGGGTGAGTTACAATGAGCAGTTCTTC
.	TRBV19	.	TRBJ1-1	15	CASSTIGGVNTEAFF	TGTGCCAGTAGCACGATCGGTGGTGTGAACACTGAAGCTTTCTTT
.	TRBV19	.	TRBJ1-1	15	CASSLLSGWGTEAFF	TGTGCCAGTAGTCTCTTATCGGGGTGGGGCACTGAAGCTTTCTTT
.	TRBV5-1	.	TRBJ2-2	18	CASSSFPRENRENGELFF	TGCGCCAGCAGCTCCTTTCCTAGGGAGAACAGGGAGAACGGGGAGCTGTTTTTT
.	TRBV12-3/TRBV12-4	.	TRBJ1-1	11	CASSPGVEAFF	TGTGCCAGCAGTCCGGGGGTTGAAGCTTTCTTT
.	TRBV12-3/TRBV12-4	few	TRBJ2-3	14	CASSFKRSTDTQYF	TGTGCCAGCAGTTTCAAACGTTCCACAGATACGCAGTATTTT
TRBD2	TRBV15	.	TRBJ2-5	19	CATSPQRLASGRYQETQYF	TGTGCCACCAGTCCCCAGCGTTTGGCTAGCGGTCGGTACCAAGAGACCCAGTACTTC
TRBD1	TRBV11-3	few	TRBJ2-2	15	CASSLGQGNTGELFF	TGTGCCAGCAGCTTGGGACAGGGTAACACCGGGGAGCTGTTTTTT
TRBD1	TRBV9	.	TRBJ1-2	15	CASSDEPGTGNGYTF	TGTGCCAGCAGCGACGAACCCGGGACAGGGAATGGCTACACCTTC
.	TRBV5-4	few	TRBJ2-1	12	CASRGGGNEQFF	TGTGCCAGCAGGGGAGGAGGCAATGAGCAGTTCTTC
TRBD2	TRBV11-2	.	TRBJ2-5	16	CASGDLSGGALETQYF	TGTGCCAGCGGCGATCTTAGCGGGGGGGCCTTGGAGACCCAGTACTTC
TRBD1	TRBV10-3	.	TRBJ2-7	15	CAISVLSGTVYEQYF	TGTGCCATCAGTGTATTATCCGGGACAGTTTACGAGCAGTACTTC
TRBD1	TRBV5-4	.	TRBJ2-7	13	CASSLGQGVEQYF	TGTGCCAGCAGCTTGGGACAGGGTGTCGAGCAGTACTTC
.	TRBV5-1	.	TRBJ1-6	16	CASSPGPTVDNSPLHF	TGCGCCAGCAGCCCTGGACCGACAGTAGATAATTCACCCCTCCACTTT
TRBD1	TRBV25-1	.	TRBJ2-5	15	CASSEMTGLSETQYF	TGTGCCAGCAGTGAGATGACAGGGTTGTCAGAGACCCAGTACTTC
TRBD2	TRBV28	.	TRBJ2-2	19	CASSLASGLAGGPLGELFF	TGTGCCAGCAGTTTAGCTTCGGGACTAGCGGGGGGGCCTCTCGGGGAGCTGTTTTTT
.	TRBV7-2	.	TRBJ2-7	14	CASSPSPGPYQQYF	TGTGCCAGCAGCCCCTCCCCCGGTCCCTACCAGCAGTACTTC
TRBD1	TRBV10-3	.	TRBJ1-3	14	CAISRTGTGNTIYF	TGTGCCATCAGTAGGACAGGGACGGGAAACACCATATATTTT
.	TRBV6-6	once	TRBJ1-2	11	CASSTPEGYTF	TGTGCCAGCAGTACACCGGAGGGCTACACCTTC
.	TRBV5-6	once	TRBJ1-4	16	CASSWGDRTTNEKLFF	TGTGCCAGCAGCTGGGGAGACAGAACTACTAATGAAAAACTGTTTTTT
.	TRBV18	.	TRBJ2-7	15	CASSPVRDRSYEQYF	TGTGCCAGCTCACCGGTCCGGGACCGATCCTACGAGCAGTACTTC
.	TRBV7-8	many	TRBJ1-1	14	CASSLAVGPPEAFF	TGTGCCAGCAGCTTAGCGGTGGGACCCCCTGAAGCTTTCTTT
.	TRBV25-1	.	TRBJ2-1	13	CASSSGAWDEQFF	TGTGCCAGCAGTTCAGGGGCCTGGGATGAGCAGTTCTTC
.	TRBV20-1	.	TRBJ2-7	12	CSAKAQHYEQYF	TGCAGTGCTAAGGCTCAACACTACGAGCAGTACTTC
TRBD2	TRBV30	once	TRBJ2-1	14	CAGSLAGSYNEQFF	TGTGCCGGGTCCCTAGCGGGCAGCTACAATGAGCAGTTCTTC
.	TRBV5-1	.	TRBJ1-1	14	CASRFGGMNTEAFF	TGCGCCAGCAGGTTTGGGGGAATGAACACTGAAGCTTTCTTT
TRBD1	TRBV6-5	.	TRBJ1-3	17	CASSYSVQGISGNTIYF	TGTGCCAGCAGTTACTCGGTACAGGGGATATCTGGAAACACCATATATTTT
.	TRBV11-2	few	TRBJ2-2	16	CASSSGGPADTGELFF	TGTGCCAGCAGCTCTGGCGGCCCCGCTGACACCGGGGAGCTGTTTTTT
TRBD1	TRBV5-6	.	TRBJ2-2	16	CASSLFDRGNTGELFF	TGTGCCAGCAGCCTATTCGACAGGGGAAACACCGGGGAGCTGTTTTTT
.	TRBV7-3	.	TRBJ1-1	15	CASSFRHSPLAEAFF	TGTGCCAGCAGCTTCCGGCACAGCCCGCTCGCTGAAGCTTTCTTT
TRBD2	TRBV7-9	few	TRBJ2-3	15	CASSPAGASTDTQYF	TGTGCCAGCAGCCCAGCGGGGGCTAGCACAGATACGCAGTATTTT
.	TRBV7-9	.	TRBJ1-1	15	CASSLVGGARTEAFF	TGTGCCAGCAGCTTAGTTGGGGGGGCACGTACTGAAGCTTTCTTT
TRBD1	TRBV12-3/TRBV12-4	.	TRBJ1-4	16	CASSPPGGGRDEKLFF	TGTGCCAGCAGTCCGCCAGGAGGGGGCCGGGATGAAAAACTGTTTTTT
TRBD2	TRBV12-3/TRBV12-4	.	TRBJ2-2	19	CASSAFRTSGGRGTGELFF	TGTGCCAGTAGTGCTTTTCGGACTAGCGGGGGGCGGGGCACCGGGGAGCTGTTTTTT
TRBD1	TRBV3-1	.	TRBJ2-5	15	CASSHPGTGSETQYF	TGTGCCAGCAGCCACCCCGGGACAGGGTCAGAGACCCAGTACTTC
.	TRBV7-2	.	TRBJ2-3	12	CASSLSYDTQYF	TGTGCCAGCAGCCTATCTTATGATACGCAGTATTTT
.	TRBV27	once	TRBJ2-1	10	CASGYNEQFF	TGTGCCAGCGGCTACAATGAGCAGTTCTTC
TRBD2	TRBV3-1	.	TRBJ2-5	18	CASSQLPGLAGPPGTQYF	TGTGCCAGCAGCCAGCTACCGGGACTAGCGGGGCCCCCAGGGACCCAGTACTTC
.	TRBV27	.	TRBJ2-7	16	CASRSILGHPTYEQYF	TGTGCCAGCAGGAGCATCCTTGGACATCCGACCTACGAGCAGTACTTC
.	TRBV6-1	.	TRBJ2-1	14	CASSEYMGGNEQLF	TGTGCCAGCAGTGAATATATGGGGGGCAATGAGCAGTTGTTC
.	TRBV4-2	once	TRBJ2-1	17	CASSQDGTGPTYNEQFF	TGTGCCAGCAGCCAAGATGGTACGGGACCGACCTACAATGAGCAGTTCTTC
.	TRBV6-6	.	TRBJ2-5	16	CASSAADSGVRETQYF	TGTGCCAGCAGTGCCGCGGATTCAGGGGTACGAGAGACCCAGTACTTC
.	TRBV7-9	.	TRBJ2-1	12	CASSPTRDEQFF	TGTGCCAGCAGCCCCACTCGGGATGAGCAGTTCTTC
.	TRBV6-2/TRBV6-3	.	TRBJ2-1	14	CASSPPGAGDEQFF	TGTGCCAGCTCCCCCCCGGGGGCCGGGGATGAGCAGTTCTTC
TRBD1	TRBV15	.	TRBJ2-6	19	CATSRLGDSSLPGANVLTF	TGTGCCACCAGCAGACTGGGGGACAGTTCTCTTCCTGGGGCCAACGTCCTGACTTTC
TRBD1	TRBV27	.	TRBJ1-2	12	CASSGTDYGYTF	TGTGCCAGCAGCGGGACAGACTATGGCTACACCTTC
.	TRBV6-5	.	TRBJ1-2	15	CASSSTGGTNYGYTF	TGTGCCAGCAGCTCGACTGGAGGAACTAACTATGGCTACACCTTC
TRBD2	TRBV7-2	.	TRBJ2-3	16	CASSPSPSGRLDTQYF	TGTGCCAGCAGCCCGTCCCCTAGCGGGAGATTAGATACGCAGTATTTT
.	TRBV28	.	TRBJ1-3	14	CASNLERGGNTIYF	TGTGCCAGCAACCTGGAACGGGGGGGAAACACCATATATTTT
TRBD1	TRBV6-5	.	TRBJ2-3	12	CAGGQGADTQYF	TGTGCCGGGGGACAGGGGGCGGATACGCAGTATTTT
.	TRBV20-1	few	TRBJ2-2	13	CSARDQRPGELFF	TGCAGTGCTAGAGATCAGAGGCCCGGGGAGCTGTTTTTT